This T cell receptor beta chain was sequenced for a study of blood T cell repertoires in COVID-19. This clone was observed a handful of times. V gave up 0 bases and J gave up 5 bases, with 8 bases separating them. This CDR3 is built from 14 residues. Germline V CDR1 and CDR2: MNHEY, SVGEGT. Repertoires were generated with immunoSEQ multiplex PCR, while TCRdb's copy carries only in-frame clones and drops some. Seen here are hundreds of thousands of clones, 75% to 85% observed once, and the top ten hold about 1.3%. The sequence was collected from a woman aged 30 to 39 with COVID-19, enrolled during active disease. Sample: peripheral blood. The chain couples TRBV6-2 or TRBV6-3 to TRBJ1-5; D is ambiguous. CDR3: CASSYSGDHQPQHF. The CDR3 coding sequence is TGTGCCAGCAGTTACTCGGGCGACCATCAGCCCCAGCATTTT.